This T cell receptor beta chain was sequenced during a study of regulatory T cells in long-lasting Graves disease. Time point described: persistent/refractory GD, antithyroid drugs over 5 years with positive TRAb. PBMC-extracted RNA yielded the TCR library. For TCR beta, libraries came from iRepertoire HTBI primers and Arm-PCR of CDR3 regions. MiXCR was run by TCRdb on the multiplex PCR reads, yielding one entry per CDR3 protein. This table holds fewer than 450,000 distinct CDR3 sequences, about a quarter found once. CDR1 and CDR2 from the germline V gene are MGHDK and SYGVNS. There are 14 residues in the CDR3. V gave up 3 bases and J gave up 4 bases, with 12 bases separating them. This clonotype came up a few times.

The clonotype comes from a female donor with Graves disease. The V gene is TRBV25-1, the J gene TRBJ2-5; D gene unclear. Sequenced here: peripheral blood mononuclear cells (PBMCs), sampled when the disease was refractory, from a patient treated with antithyroid drugs. Written as DNA, the CDR3 is TGTGCCAGCAGTGATTTAAAGGGAAGAGAGACCCAGTACTTC. Its protein is CASSDLKGRETQYF.